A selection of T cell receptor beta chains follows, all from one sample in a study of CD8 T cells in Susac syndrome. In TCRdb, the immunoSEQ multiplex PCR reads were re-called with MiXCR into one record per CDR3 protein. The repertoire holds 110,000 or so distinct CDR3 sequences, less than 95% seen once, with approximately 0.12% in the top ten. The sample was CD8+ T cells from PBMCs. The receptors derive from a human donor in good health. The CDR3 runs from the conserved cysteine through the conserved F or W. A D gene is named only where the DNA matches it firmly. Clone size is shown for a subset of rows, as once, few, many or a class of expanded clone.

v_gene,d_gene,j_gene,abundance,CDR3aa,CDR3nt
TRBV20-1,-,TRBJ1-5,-,CSAREASLWDQPQHF,TGCAGTGCTAGAGAAGCCAGTCTGTGGGATCAGCCCCAGCATTTT
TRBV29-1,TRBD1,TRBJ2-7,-,CSVVGTEAKRYF,TGCAGCGTTGTCGGGACAGAAGCTAAACGGTACTTC
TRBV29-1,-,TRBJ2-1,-,CSAWKQGLGSAWQFF,TGCAGCGCCTGGAAACAGGGACTCGGCTCAGCATGGCAGTTCTTC
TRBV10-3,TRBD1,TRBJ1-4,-,CAISSTGANEKLFF,TGTGCCATCAGTTCGACAGGGGCTAATGAAAAACTGTTTTTT
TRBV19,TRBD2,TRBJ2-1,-,CASSTGTSGNEQFF,TGTGCCAGTAGTACCGGGACTAGCGGGAATGAGCAGTTCTTC
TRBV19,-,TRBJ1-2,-,CASSGTIYGYTF,TGTGCCAGTAGTGGGACTATCTATGGCTACACCTTC
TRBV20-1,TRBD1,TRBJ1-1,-,CSARQGFANTEAFF,TGCAGTGCTCGACAGGGTTTTGCGAACACTGAAGCTTTCTTT
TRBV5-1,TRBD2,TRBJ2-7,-,CASSLGSAGVSYEQYF,TGCGCCAGCAGCTTGGGATCGGCGGGGGTCTCCTACGAGCAGTACTTC
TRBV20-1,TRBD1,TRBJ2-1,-,CSAPKTGTAYNEQFF,TGCAGTGCTCCGAAGACAGGGACAGCCTACAATGAGCAGTTCTTC
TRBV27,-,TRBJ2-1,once,CASSFTGSYNEQFF,TGTGCCAGCAGTTTTACAGGTTCCTACAATGAGCAGTTCTTC
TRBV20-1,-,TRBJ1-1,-,CSATEGTNTEAFF,TGCAGTGCTACCGAGGGGACGAACACTGAAGCTTTCTTT
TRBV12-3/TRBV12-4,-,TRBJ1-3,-,CASSLGSTDSGNTIYF,TGTGCCAGCAGTCTAGGGTCTACCGACTCTGGAAACACCATATATTTT
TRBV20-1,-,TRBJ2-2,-,CSAIWPLDPGELFF,TGCAGTGCTATCTGGCCTCTCGATCCCGGGGAGCTGTTTTTT
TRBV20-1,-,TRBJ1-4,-,CSAFGPATNEKLFF,TGCAGTGCTTTTGGACCCGCAACTAATGAAAAACTGTTTTTT
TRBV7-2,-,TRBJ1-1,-,CASSLTQFTEAFF,TGTGCCAGCAGCTTAACACAGTTTACTGAAGCTTTCTTT
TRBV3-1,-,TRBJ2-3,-,CASTSGSAPDTQYF,TGTGCCAGCACCTCCGGGAGCGCCCCAGATACGCAGTATTTT
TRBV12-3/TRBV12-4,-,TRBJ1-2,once,CASSRDSPVYGYTF,TGTGCCAGCAGTAGAGACAGCCCCGTTTATGGCTACACCTTC
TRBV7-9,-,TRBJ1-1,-,CASSWEVEAFF,TGTGCCAGCAGCTGGGAGGTGGAGGCTTTCTTT
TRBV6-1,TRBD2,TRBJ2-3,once,CASSTGLAGGRRKSTDTQYF,TGTGCCAGCAGTACCGGACTAGCGGGAGGGAGGCGCAAAAGCACAGATACGCAGTATTTT
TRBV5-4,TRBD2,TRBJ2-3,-,CASSSPGLAFSTSTDTQYF,TGTGCCAGCAGCTCACCGGGACTAGCGTTTTCCACTAGCACAGATACGCAGTATTTT